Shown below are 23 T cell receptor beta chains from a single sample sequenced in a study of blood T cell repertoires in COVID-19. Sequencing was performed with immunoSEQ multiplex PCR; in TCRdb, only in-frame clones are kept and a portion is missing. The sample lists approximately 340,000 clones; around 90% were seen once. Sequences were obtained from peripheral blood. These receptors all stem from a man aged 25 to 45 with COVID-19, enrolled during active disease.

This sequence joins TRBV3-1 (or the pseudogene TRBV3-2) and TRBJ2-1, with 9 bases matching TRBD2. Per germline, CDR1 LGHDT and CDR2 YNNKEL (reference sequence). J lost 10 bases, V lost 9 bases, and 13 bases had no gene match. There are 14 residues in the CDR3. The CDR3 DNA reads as TGTGCCAGGGTCCCAGCGGGGGGCGCTGGAGAGCAGTTCTTC. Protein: CARVPAGGAGEQFF.

This CDR3 reads CASSTGRDGKTQYF. Written as DNA, the CDR3 is TGTGCCAGTAGTACGGGGCGGGACGGGAAGACCCAGTACTTC. The rearrangement links TRBV19 to TRBJ2-5, with a possible D match to TRBD2 (6 bases). Germline loops: CDR1 LNHDA, CDR2 SQIVND (reference sequence). There are 14 residues in the CDR3. Trimming took 4 bases from V and 6 from J, leaving 15 bases between them. The entire variable domain, with the rest obtained from reference TRBV19 and TRBJ2-5, is as follows: DGGITQSPKYLFRKEGQNVTLSCEQNLNHDAMYWYRQDPGQGLRLIYYSQIVNDFQKGDIAEGYSVSREKKESFPLTVTSAQKNPTAFYLCASSTGRDGKTQYFGPGTRLLVL.

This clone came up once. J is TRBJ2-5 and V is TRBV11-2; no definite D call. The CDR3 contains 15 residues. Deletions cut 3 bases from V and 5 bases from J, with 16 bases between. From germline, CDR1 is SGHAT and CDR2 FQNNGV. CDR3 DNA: TGTGCCAGCAGCTTTGGATGGGTGCAAGCGGAGACCCAGTACTTC. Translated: CASSFGWVQAETQYF.

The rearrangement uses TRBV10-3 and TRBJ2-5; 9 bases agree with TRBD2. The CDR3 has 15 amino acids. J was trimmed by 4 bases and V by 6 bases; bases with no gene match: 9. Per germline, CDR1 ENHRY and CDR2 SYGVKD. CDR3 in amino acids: CAISPISGGGETQYF. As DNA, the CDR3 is TGTGCCATCAGCCCCATTAGCGGGGGTGGAGAGACCCAGTACTTC.

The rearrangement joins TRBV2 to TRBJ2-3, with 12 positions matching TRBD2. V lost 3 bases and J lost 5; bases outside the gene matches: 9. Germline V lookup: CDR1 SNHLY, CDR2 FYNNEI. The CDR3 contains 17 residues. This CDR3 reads CASSEWLAGGRRDTQYF. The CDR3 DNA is TGTGCCAGCAGTGAGTGGCTAGCGGGGGGGCGACGAGATACGCAGTATTTT.

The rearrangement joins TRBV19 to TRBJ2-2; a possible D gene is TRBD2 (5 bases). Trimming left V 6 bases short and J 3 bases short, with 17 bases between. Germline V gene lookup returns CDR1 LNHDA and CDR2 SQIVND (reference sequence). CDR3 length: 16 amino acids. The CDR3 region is CASRRSQDLYTGELFF. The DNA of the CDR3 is TGTGCCAGTAGACGGTCGCAGGACTTATACACCGGGGAGCTGTTTTTT.

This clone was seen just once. CDR3 loop: CASSSLTSGSYNEQFF. CDR3 coding DNA: TGTGCCAGCAGTTCTTTGACTAGCGGGTCCTACAATGAGCAGTTCTTC. V usage is TRBV6-5 and J usage is TRBJ2-1; 10 bases agree with TRBD2. Germline lookup yields CDR1 MNHEY and CDR2 SVGAGI. The CDR3 has 16 amino acids. The junction had 4 bases not matched to a gene; V was cut back by 4 bases and J by 1 base.

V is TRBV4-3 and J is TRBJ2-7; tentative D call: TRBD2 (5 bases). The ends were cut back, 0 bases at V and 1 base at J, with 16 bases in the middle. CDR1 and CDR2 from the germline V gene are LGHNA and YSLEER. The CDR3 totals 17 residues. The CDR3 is CASSQDRTPLSSYEQYF. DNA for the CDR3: TGCGCCAGCAGCCAAGATAGGACTCCCCTTTCGTCCTACGAGCAGTACTTC.

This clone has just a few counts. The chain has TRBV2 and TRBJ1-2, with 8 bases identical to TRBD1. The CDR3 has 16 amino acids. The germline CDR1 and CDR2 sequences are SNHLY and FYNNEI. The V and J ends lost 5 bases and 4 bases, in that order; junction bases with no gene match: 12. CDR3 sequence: CASSTLDRVGSYGYTF. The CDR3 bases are TGTGCCAGCAGTACCCTGGACAGGGTCGGGAGCTATGGCTACACCTTC.

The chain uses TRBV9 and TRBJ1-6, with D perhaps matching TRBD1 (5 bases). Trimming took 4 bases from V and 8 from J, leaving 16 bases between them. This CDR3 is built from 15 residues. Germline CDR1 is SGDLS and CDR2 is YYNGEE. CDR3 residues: CASSQQTWGDSPLHF. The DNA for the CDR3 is TGTGCCAGCAGCCAGCAAACTTGGGGGGATTCACCCCTCCACTTT.

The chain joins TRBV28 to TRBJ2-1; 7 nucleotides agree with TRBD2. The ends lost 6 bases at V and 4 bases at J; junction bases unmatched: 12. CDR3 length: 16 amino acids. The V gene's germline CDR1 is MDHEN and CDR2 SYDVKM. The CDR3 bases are TGTGCCAGCAGCGATACTAGCGAAGGCGCTTACAATGAGCAGTTCTTC. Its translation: CASSDTSEGAYNEQFF.

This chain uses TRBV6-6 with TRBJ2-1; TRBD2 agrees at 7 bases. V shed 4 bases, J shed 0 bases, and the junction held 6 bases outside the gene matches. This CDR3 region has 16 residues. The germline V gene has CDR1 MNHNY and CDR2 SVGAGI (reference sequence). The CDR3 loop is CASSSGRGSSYNEQFF. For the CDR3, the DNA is TGTGCCAGCAGTTCTGGGCGGGGGAGCTCCTACAATGAGCAGTTCTTC.

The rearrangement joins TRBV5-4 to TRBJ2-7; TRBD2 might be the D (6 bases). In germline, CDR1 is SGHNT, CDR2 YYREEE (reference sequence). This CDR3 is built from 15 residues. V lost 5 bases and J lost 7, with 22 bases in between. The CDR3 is CASSSASGGVREQYF. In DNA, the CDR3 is TGTGCCAGCAGTTCCGCATCCGGAGGGGTGAGGGAGCAGTACTTC.

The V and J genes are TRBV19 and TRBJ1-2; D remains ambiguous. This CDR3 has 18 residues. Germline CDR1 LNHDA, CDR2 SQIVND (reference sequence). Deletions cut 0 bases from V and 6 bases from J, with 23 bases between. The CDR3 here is CASSIDQAEPLGINGYTF. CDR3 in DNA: TGTGCCAGTAGTATAGATCAGGCAGAACCCCTTGGAATCAATGGCTACACCTTC.

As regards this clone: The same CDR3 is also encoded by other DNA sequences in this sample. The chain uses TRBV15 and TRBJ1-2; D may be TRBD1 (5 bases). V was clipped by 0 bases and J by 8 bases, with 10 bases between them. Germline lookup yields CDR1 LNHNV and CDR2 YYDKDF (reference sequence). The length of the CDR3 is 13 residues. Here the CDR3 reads CATSRDPGGGYTF. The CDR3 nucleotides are TGTGCCACCAGCAGAGATCCCGGGGGAGGCTACACCTTC.

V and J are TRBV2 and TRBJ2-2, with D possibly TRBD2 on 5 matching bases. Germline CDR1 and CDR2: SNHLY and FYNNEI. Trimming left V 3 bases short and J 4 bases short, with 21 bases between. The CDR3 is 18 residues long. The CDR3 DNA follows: TGTGCCAGCAGTGATATAATCAGCGACATCGGAGGCACCGGGGAGCTGTTTTTT. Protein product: CASSDIISDIGGTGELFF.

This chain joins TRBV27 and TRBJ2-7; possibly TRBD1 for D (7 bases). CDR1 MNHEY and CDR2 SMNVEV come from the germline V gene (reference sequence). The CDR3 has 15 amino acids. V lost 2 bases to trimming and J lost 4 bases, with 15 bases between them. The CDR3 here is CASSLHAGGPYEQYF. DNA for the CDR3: TGTGCCAGCAGTTTACACGCAGGGGGGCCTTACGAGCAGTACTTC.

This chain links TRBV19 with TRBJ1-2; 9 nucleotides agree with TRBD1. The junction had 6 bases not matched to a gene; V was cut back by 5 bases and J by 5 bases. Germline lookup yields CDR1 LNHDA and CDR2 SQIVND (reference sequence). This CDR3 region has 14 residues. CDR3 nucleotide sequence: TGTGCCAGTAGTGCACAGGGGGCTGGGTATGGCTACACCTTC. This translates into CASSAQGAGYGYTF.

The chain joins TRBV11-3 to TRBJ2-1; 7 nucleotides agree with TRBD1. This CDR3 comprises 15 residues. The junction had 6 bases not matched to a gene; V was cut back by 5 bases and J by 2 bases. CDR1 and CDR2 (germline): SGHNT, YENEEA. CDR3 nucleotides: TGTGCCAGCAGCAGGGGACAGAGAACCTACAATGAGCAGTTCTTC. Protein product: CASSRGQRTYNEQFF.

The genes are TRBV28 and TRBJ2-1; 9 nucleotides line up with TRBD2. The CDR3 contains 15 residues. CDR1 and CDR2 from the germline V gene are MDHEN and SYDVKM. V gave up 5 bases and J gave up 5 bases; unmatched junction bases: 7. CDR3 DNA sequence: TGTGCCAGCAGTATAGCGGGAGCAATAAACAATGAGCAGTTCTTC. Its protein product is CASSIAGAINNEQFF.

In DNA form, the CDR3 reads TGTGCCAGCAGCGTAGTAGGGAGCAGTCAAGAGACCCAGTACTTC. Protein product: CASSVVGSSQETQYF. The rearrangement joins TRBV9 to TRBJ2-5; D may be TRBD2 (5 bases). Germline CDR1 and CDR2: SGDLS and YYNGEE. V lost 0 bases and J lost 2, with 11 bases in between. CDR3 length: 15 residues. Using reference TRBV9 and TRBJ2-5 for the parts outside the CDR3, the full variable domain is DSGVTQTPKHLITATGQRVTLRCSPRSGDLSVYWYQQSLDQGLQFLIQYYNGEERAKGNILERFSAQQFPDLHSELNLSSLELGDSALYFCASSVVGSSQETQYFGPGTRLLVL.

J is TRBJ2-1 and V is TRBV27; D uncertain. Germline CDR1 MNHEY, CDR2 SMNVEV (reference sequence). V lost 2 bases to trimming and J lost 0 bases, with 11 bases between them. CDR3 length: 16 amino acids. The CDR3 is CASSLLAESSYNEQFF. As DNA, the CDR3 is TGTGCCAGCAGTTTACTGGCGGAGAGCTCCTACAATGAGCAGTTCTTC.

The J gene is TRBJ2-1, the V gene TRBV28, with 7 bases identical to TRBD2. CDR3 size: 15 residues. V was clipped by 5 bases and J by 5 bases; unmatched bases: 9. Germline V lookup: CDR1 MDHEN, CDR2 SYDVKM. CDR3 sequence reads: CASSPEAGSNNEQFF. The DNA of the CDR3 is TGTGCCAGCAGTCCCGAAGCGGGAAGCAACAATGAGCAGTTCTTC.